This passage covers 10 T cell receptor beta chains from one sample sequenced in a study of shared clonotypes between healthy human individuals (dated by TCRdb to 2019 to 2021). The library was built by means of the immunoSEQ multiplex PCR assay. The immuneACCESS repertoire file appears here via TCRdb, limited to in-frame rearrangements. These files lack a portion of the clones; in checked studies, under half of the deficit traces to unresolved V genes, and the cause of the others is not known. Present in this sample are around 2,000,000 clones, about 95% of which were seen just once. The ten largest clones represent 0.85% to 1.3% of the sample. CD8 naive samples consisted of CD45RO-negative cells that were positively selected for CCR7, yielding a CD45RA+CCR7+ population without TemRA cells. The specimen sequenced was naive CD8+ T cells sorted from blood. The cell subset or site label on this specimen signifies: CD45RA+CCR7+. The receptors here all came from a man between 18 and 35 years old in good health.

This chain links TRBV9 with TRBJ2-5; maybe TRBD1 (6 bases). From germline, CDR1 is SGDLS and CDR2 YYNGEE. Trimming cost V 0 bases and J 5 bases, with 17 bases left between them. The CDR3 is 16 amino acids. CDR3 sequence reads: CASSVEGAGVGETQYF. The CDR3 coding sequence is TGTGCCAGCAGCGTAGAGGGCGCAGGGGTCGGTGAGACCCAGTACTTC.

Notes on this clone: Within the sample, other DNA sequences also encode this same CDR3. This chain links TRBV29-1 with TRBJ2-7; D is ambiguous. Germline-derived CDR1 and CDR2 are SQVTM and ANQGSEA. Deletions cut 4 bases from V and 0 bases from J, with 7 bases between. The length of the CDR3 is 12 residues. In nucleotides, the CDR3 is TGCAGCGTTGTAGGTGCCTCCTACGAGCAGTACTTC. This gives the protein CSVVGASYEQYF.

The rearrangement joins TRBV7-8 to TRBJ1-6, with TRBD1 identical over 8 bases. The CDR3 runs to 15 residues. Germline V gene data show CDR1 as SGHVS and CDR2 as FQNEAQ. The ends lost 5 bases at V and 7 bases at J; junction bases unmatched: 7. CDR3 sequence reads: CASSDSGGWNSPLHF. The CDR3, as DNA: TGTGCCAGCAGCGATTCAGGGGGCTGGAATTCACCCCTCCACTTT.

The J gene is TRBJ2-7, the V gene TRBV6-5; 7 bases map to TRBD2. The CDR3 extends over 11 amino acids. V lost 9 bases to trimming and J lost 6 bases; unmatched junction nucleotides: 5. CDR1 MNHEY and CDR2 SVGAGI come from the germline V gene. The CDR3 here is CASQGLLEQYF. Here the CDR3 DNA reads TGTGCCAGTCAGGGACTACTCGAGCAGTACTTC.

This chain uses TRBV5-1 with TRBJ2-3; TRBD1 or TRBD2 may be the D gene (5 bases each). Trimming removed 4 bases from V and 4 bases from J, with 13 bases in between. CDR3 length equals 14 residues. Germline assignment: CDR1 SGHRS and CDR2 YFSETQ. The CDR3 reads CASSAPRDADTQYF. CDR3 DNA sequence: TGCGCCAGCAGCGCCCCCCGGGACGCAGATACGCAGTATTTT.

V gene TRBV5-6 combines with J gene TRBJ2-5, with a tentative D call TRBD2 (5 bases). The CDR3 has 14 residues. The V and J ends lost 8 bases and 1 base respectively, with 15 bases between them. Germline V gives CDR1 SGHDT, CDR2 YYEEEE. CDR3 in amino acids: CASGILATQETQYF. In DNA form, the CDR3 reads TGTGCCAGTGGGATCTTAGCGACCCAAGAGACCCAGTACTTC.

Only one count was recorded for this clone. At one end, the junction sequence differs from germline, possibly due to a read error. The gene calls are TRBV7-7 and TRBJ2-5; no reliable D call. Looked up from germline, CDR1 is SSHAT and CDR2 is FNYEAQ (reference sequence). This CDR3 is built from 16 residues. The CDR3 bases are TGTGCTAGCAGCCCGGTGTCATTTTCTTACCAAGAGACCCAGTACTTC. Translating gives CASSPVSFSYQETQYF.

The rearrangement joins TRBV11-2 to TRBJ2-7; D is perhaps TRBD1 (6 bases). Trimming shortened V by 4 bases and J by 0 bases, and 13 bases separated the two germline ends. This CDR3 comprises 15 residues. The germline CDR1 and CDR2 sequences are SGHAT and FQNNGV. In DNA form, the CDR3 reads TGTGCCAGCAGCTGGGACACAACGAGCTCCTACGAGCAGTACTTC. Protein sequence: CASSWDTTSSYEQYF.

This clone was recorded once. The same CDR3 arises from other DNA sequences in this sample as well. CDR3 sequence: CSVVSDYEQYF. The CDR3, as DNA: TGCAGCGTCGTCTCAGATTACGAGCAGTACTTC. The V and J genes are TRBV29-1 and TRBJ2-7; D is ambiguous. This CDR3 is 11 amino acids long. Germline-derived CDR1 and CDR2 are SQVTM and ANQGSEA. Trimming left V 6 bases short and J 4 bases short, with 10 bases between.

V is TRBV19 and J is TRBJ2-7, with D unresolved. CDR1 LNHDA and CDR2 SQIVND come from the germline V gene (reference sequence). V was pared by 6 bases and J by 0 bases, with 6 bases between. The CDR3 covers 12 residues. DNA for the CDR3: TGTGCCAGTAGCGAGACCTCCTACGAGCAGTACTTC. As protein: CASSETSYEQYF.